This TCR beta chain emerged from a study of CD8 T cells in ankylosing spondylitis. Study conclusions and caveats: Typical of ankylosing spondylitis blood, it appeared, was a TCR beta motif of several highly homologous variants.

CDR3 size: 14 residues. Looked up from germline, CDR1 is DFQATT and CDR2 is SNEGSKA (reference sequence). Trimming pared 5 bases from V and 0 bases from J, leaving 11 bases between. TCRdb recomputed calls from the 5' RACE reads with MiXCR, one row per CDR3 protein. The table has 750,000 to 850,000 distinct CDR3 sequences, 12% seen once. This clonotype was found a few times. Its antigen is as yet unknown. Sample: blood, either unsorted or a sorted T cell fraction (not recorded which). The rearrangement joins TRBV20-1 to TRBJ1-5; D uncertain. The receptor comes from a male donor with ankylosing spondylitis. CDR3 amino acids: CSARSQYSNQPQHF. Here the CDR3 DNA reads TGCAGTGCTCGATCACAATATAGCAATCAGCCCCAGCATTTT.